The rows below give T cell receptor beta chains drawn from one sample of a study of cytomegalovirus exposure and HLA in healthy donors. The data were produced by immunoSEQ multiplex PCR, yet TCRdb's version contains in-frame clones alone and is incomplete. The sample holds around 210,000 clones, around four fifths seen once. Sequenced: PBMCs. The source is a boy younger than 18 in good health and CMV-seronegative. Each CDR3 is given with its conserved first and last residue. A D gene is named only where the DNA matches it firmly. A clone size is listed for some rows: how often the clone was seen (once, few, many), or a class if it is expanded.

J gene | V gene | D gene | clone size | CDR3 protein | CDR3 DNA
TRBJ1-5 | TRBV5-3 | TRBD1 | NA | CARSFCLGQSNQPQHF | TGTGCCAGAAGCTTTTGCCTGGGACAGTCGAATCAGCCCCAGCATTTT
TRBJ2-2 | TRBV29-1 | NA | NA | CGLRNTGELFF | TGCGGGCTGCGTAACACCGGGGAGCTGTTTTTT
TRBJ2-2 | TRBV19 | TRBD1 | few | CASSDRAGPGELFF | TGTGCCAGTAGTGACAGGGCAGGGCCCGGGGAGCTGTTTTTT
TRBJ2-3 | TRBV5-1 | NA | NA | CASSLERSDTQYF | TGCGCCAGCAGCTTGGAACGGTCAGATACGCAGTATTTT
TRBJ1-2 | TRBV2 | NA | NA | CASSEFKASNYGYTF | TGTGCCAGCAGTGAGTTTAAAGCCTCTAACTATGGCTACACCTTC
TRBJ1-1 | TRBV6-6 | NA | NA | CASGQIGTEAFF | TGTGCCAGCGGGCAGATAGGCACTGAAGCTTTCTTT
TRBJ1-1 | TRBV5-1 | NA | NA | CASSLARQMNTEAFF | TGCGCCAGCAGCTTGGCGCGACAGATGAACACTGAAGCTTTCTTT
TRBJ2-1 | TRBV7-9 | TRBD2 | NA | CASSRLADYNEQFF | TGTGCCAGCAGCCGCCTAGCGGACTACAATGAGCAGTTCTTC
TRBJ2-7 | TRBV29-1 | TRBD1 | NA | CSAGGGQTYEQYF | TGCAGCGCAGGGGGTGGGCAAACCTACGAGCAGTACTTC
TRBJ1-1 | TRBV4-2 | TRBD1 | NA | CASSQAPTGGRTEAFF | TGTGCCAGCAGCCAAGCCCCGACAGGGGGCCGCACTGAAGCTTTCTTT
TRBJ1-1 | TRBV9 | TRBD1 | NA | CASSMGQGFEAFF | TGTGCCAGCAGCATGGGACAGGGTTTTGAAGCTTTCTTT
TRBJ2-1 | TRBV27 | NA | once | CASQQGSEQFF | TGTGCCAGCCAACAGGGAAGTGAGCAGTTCTTC
TRBJ1-3 | TRBV6-6 | TRBD1 | NA | CASSYSQGTSGNAIYF | TGTGCCAGCAGCTACTCACAGGGGACCTCTGGAAACGCCATATATTTT
TRBJ2-3 | TRBV5-1 | NA | NA | CASSFAGQDPDTQYF | TGCGCCAGCAGCTTCGCGGGGCAGGATCCAGATACGCAGTATTTT
TRBJ1-1 | TRBV7-2 | NA | NA | CASSLTGNTEAFF | TGTGCCAGCAGCTTGACAGGGAACACTGAAGCTTTCTTT
TRBJ2-5 | TRBV18 | NA | NA | CASSPLRGAISETQYF | TGTGCCAGCTCACCACTACGGGGGGCCATATCAGAGACCCAGTACTTC
TRBJ2-7 | TRBV5-1 | TRBD1 | NA | CASSPFPGQGAEQYF | TGCGCCAGCAGCCCCTTCCCGGGACAGGGGGCCGAGCAGTACTTC
TRBJ2-2 | TRBV6-5 | NA | NA | CAVRNTGELFF | TGTGCCGTCAGGAACACCGGGGAGCTGTTTTTT
TRBJ2-5 | TRBV15 | NA | NA | CATSRDPLFQETQYF | TGTGCCACCAGCAGAGATCCCCTTTTCCAAGAGACCCAGTACTTC
TRBJ1-1 | TRBV4-1 | NA | NA | CASSQDWYPQGRITEAFF | TGCGCCAGCAGCCAAGATTGGTACCCGCAGGGGCGAATCACTGAAGCTTTCTTT
TRBJ2-1 | TRBV5-5 | NA | once | CASSLVSEFYNEQFF | TGTGCCAGCAGCTTGGTTAGTGAGTTTTACAATGAGCAGTTCTTC
TRBJ1-1 | TRBV5-1 | TRBD1 | NA | CASSQGQAGMNTEAFF | TGCGCCAGCAGCCAGGGACAGGCTGGAATGAACACTGAAGCTTTCTTT
TRBJ1-1 | TRBV5-4 | NA | few | CASSLVARRGPRTEAFF | TGTGCCAGCAGCTTGGTTGCGCGGCGGGGCCCGAGGACTGAAGCTTTCTTT
TRBJ2-3 | TRBV5-4 | NA | NA | CASSASVPDTQYF | TGTGCCAGCAGCGCGAGCGTTCCAGATACGCAGTATTTT
TRBJ2-3 | TRBV19 | TRBD2 | few | CASSSAGGTRGDTQYF | TGTGCCAGTAGTTCAGCGGGAGGGACTCGTGGAGATACGCAGTATTTT
TRBJ1-2 | TRBV5-1 | NA | NA | CASGPGSSNTYGYTF | TGCGCCAGCGGACCGGGGTCCTCTAATACCTATGGCTACACCTTC
TRBJ2-5 | TRBV5-1 | TRBD2 | NA | CASSLGGTSGGVLQETQYF | TGCGCCAGCAGCTTGGGGGGGACTAGCGGGGGCGTCCTTCAAGAGACCCAGTACTTC
TRBJ1-2 | TRBV5-5 | NA | few | CASSSPGQLSPHGYTF | TGTGCCAGCAGCTCCCCCGGACAGCTCTCGCCCCATGGCTACACCTTC
TRBJ1-2 | TRBV10-2 | NA | NA | CASSHRFTVRQPSNYGYTF | TGCGCCAGCAGTCACCGATTTACGGTTCGACAGCCTTCTAACTATGGCTACACCTTC
TRBJ1-2 | TRBV5-6 | NA | NA | CASSPRTATLFYGYTF | TGTGCCAGCAGCCCTAGGACAGCAACACTCTTCTATGGCTACACCTTC
TRBJ2-2 | TRBV10-3 | NA | NA | CAISYSGQRANTGELFF | TGTGCCATCAGTTATTCTGGACAGAGGGCTAACACCGGGGAGCTGTTTTTT
TRBJ2-7 | TRBV11-2 | NA | NA | CASSLRGGGVYEQYF | TGTGCCAGCAGCTTAAGGGGAGGGGGAGTCTACGAGCAGTACTTC
TRBJ1-3 | TRBV6-6 | NA | NA | CASSYPRGAGNTIYF | TGTGCCAGCAGTTACCCCCGGGGAGCGGGAAACACCATATATTTT
TRBJ2-5 | TRBV5-6 | NA | few | CASSLPGPRSPYF | TGTGCCAGCAGCTTGCCAGGGCCACGTAGTCCGTACTTC
TRBJ2-3 | TRBV5-4 | NA | NA | CASSLAGRTDTQYF | TGTGCCAGCAGCTTAGCGGGTCGAACAGATACGCAGTATTTT
TRBJ1-1 | TRBV7-6 | NA | NA | CASSLFEGSSNTEAFF | TGTGCCAGCAGCTTATTTGAGGGATCATCGAACACTGAAGCTTTCTTT
TRBJ2-1 | TRBV7-6 | TRBD2 | NA | CASSDSGRTYDNEQFF | TGTGCCAGCAGCGATAGCGGGAGGACCTATGACAATGAGCAGTTCTTC
TRBJ1-1 | TRBV4-2 | NA | few | CASSQGGDRNTEAFF | TGTGCCAGCAGCCAAGGGGGCGACAGGAACACTGAAGCTTTCTTT